This passage covers 21 T cell receptor beta chains from one sample sequenced in a study of blood T cells in healthy people across ages. A second PCR of 7 to 11 cycles used a sample-barcoded 5' primer and a J-beta primer mix. From the 5' RACE reads, TCRdb called clonotypes with MiXCR, one entry per CDR3 protein. This sample has approximately 580,000 distinct CDR3 sequences, with more than 20% found just once. The data were also submitted as part of a second study, on T cells of mothers and their children.

The specimen was blood. All receptors come from a boy between 5 and 17 years old in good health.

This chain joins TRBV7-2 and TRBJ1-4; 7 nucleotides match TRBD1. The germline V gene encodes CDR1 SGHTA and CDR2 FQGNSA. The CDR3 contains 16 residues. The V gene end was trimmed by 4 bases and the J gene end by 6 bases; junction bases not matched to a gene: 11. As DNA, the CDR3 is TGTGCCAGCAGCTCCCGTAGACAGGGAAAGGATGAAAAACTGTTTTTT. As protein: CASSSRRQGKDEKLFF.

This chain links TRBV3-1 with TRBJ2-3; the match to TRBD1 covers 7 bases. The J segment lost 0 bases and the V segment lost 10 bases, leaving 7 bases of the junction unmatched. Per the germline V gene, CDR1 is LGHDT and CDR2 is YNNKEL (reference sequence). CDR3 length: 14 amino acids. The CDR3 loop is CATRDSLSTDTQYF. The DNA for the CDR3 is TGTGCCACACGGGACAGCTTAAGCACAGATACGCAGTATTTT.

The chain couples TRBV27 to TRBJ1-2; the match to TRBD1 covers 9 bases. This CDR3 spans 15 amino acids. Losses at the gene ends were 5 bases for V and 8 bases for J; bases not matched to a gene: 12. Germline loops: CDR1 MNHEY, CDR2 SMNVEV (reference sequence). Here the CDR3 DNA reads TGTGCCAGCAGTCCGGATACAGGGGGCTCTTCCGGCTACACCTTC. The encoded protein is CASSPDTGGSSGYTF.

The genes are TRBV7-9 and TRBJ2-1; TRBD2 matches 11 bases. Germline CDR1 SEHNR, CDR2 FQNEAQ (reference sequence). The CDR3 loop spans 18 amino acids. The ends lost 5 bases at V and 1 base at J; junction bases unmatched: 10. CDR3 sequence: CASSPRGSGGASYNEQFF. The DNA for the CDR3 is TGTGCCAGCAGCCCTAGGGGTAGCGGGGGGGCGTCCTACAATGAGCAGTTCTTC.

The V call is TRBV6-2 or TRBV6-3, the J call TRBJ2-4; 7 positions agree with TRBD1. Germline CDR1 reads MNHEY; CDR2 reads SVGEGT. The CDR3 spans 13 residues. The CDR3 spells CAIGQDSKNIQYF. The CDR3 DNA reads as TGTGCAATCGGACAGGACTCCAAAAACATTCAGTACTTC.

This chain connects TRBV20-1 to TRBJ2-7; D is perhaps TRBD2 (6 bases). The ends were cut back, 6 bases at V and 4 bases at J, with 13 bases in the middle. Germline lookup yields CDR1 DFQATT and CDR2 SNEGSKA (reference sequence). This CDR3 region has 12 residues. CDR3 coding DNA: TGCAGTGCCCTGGGGCTAGCGTACGAGCAGTACTTC. Translated, it gives CSALGLAYEQYF.

This clonotype has a handful of counts. The chain has TRBV30 and TRBJ1-1; no firm D call. Germline lookup yields CDR1 GTSNPN and CDR2 SVGIG (reference sequence). The V end lost 4 bases, the J end lost 5 bases, and 20 bases lay between the germline ends. The CDR3 length is 15 residues. CDR3 nucleotide sequence: TGTGCCTGGAAGGTAACGGCAGAGCCGTGGACTGAAGCTTTCTTT. This gives the protein CAWKVTAEPWTEAFF.

The rearrangement links TRBV4-3 to TRBJ2-1; tentatively, D is TRBD1 or TRBD2 (5 bases each). CDR1 and CDR2 from the germline V gene are LGHNA and YSLEER. This CDR3 comprises 15 residues. V was clipped by 3 bases and J by 7 bases, with 16 bases between them. Written as DNA, the CDR3 is TGCGCCAGCAGCCATGGGACGCCAGTCGTGAATGAGCAGTTCTTC. This sequence encodes CASSHGTPVVNEQFF.

This clonotype was found a few times. The chain combines TRBV9 with TRBJ1-2; D is unresolved. The CDR3 sequence is 13 residues long. The V gene lost 0 bases and the J gene lost 7 bases, with 10 bases spanning the gap. The germline V gene has CDR1 SGDLS and CDR2 YYNGEE. The CDR3 here is CASSVEERIGYTF. The CDR3 region has the DNA TGTGCCAGCAGCGTAGAAGAGCGCATTGGCTACACCTTC.

The chain combines TRBV7-9 with TRBJ2-7; D is uncertain. Germline V lookup: CDR1 SEHNR, CDR2 FQNEAQ (reference sequence). This CDR3 is 14 amino acids long. Trimming pared 4 bases from V and 2 bases from J, leaving 12 bases between. The CDR3 nucleotides read TGTGCCAGCAGCTCCGGACGAGGTCCCTACGAGCAGTACTTC. Translation gives CASSSGRGPYEQYF.

About this clonotype itself: One junction end disagrees with the germline gene, perhaps due to a read error. The J gene is TRBJ2-7, the V gene TRBV7-9; the match to TRBD2 covers 8 bases. This CDR3 spans 14 amino acids. In germline, CDR1 is SEHNR, CDR2 FQNEAQ (reference sequence). CDR3 nucleotides: TGTGCCACCAGCCGGGAGGGGGTCTCCTACGAGCAGTACTTC. It encodes CATSREGVSYEQYF. Using reference TRBV7-9 and TRBJ2-7 for the parts outside the CDR3, the full variable domain is DTGVSQNPRHKITKRGQNVTFRCDPISEHNRLYWYRQTLGQGPEFLTYFQNEAQLEKSRLLSDRFSAERPKGSFSTLEIQRTEQGDSAMYLCATSREGVSYEQYFGPGTRLTVT.

This clonotype was observed a few times. V gene TRBV12-3 or TRBV12-4 combines with J gene TRBJ1-1, with unresolved D. The V end lost 6 bases, the J end lost 5 bases, and 16 bases lay between the germline ends. CDR3 length: 14 amino acids. The CDR3 is CASSATVARTEAFF. In nucleotides, the CDR3 is TGTGCCAGCAGCGCAACGGTGGCTCGTACTGAAGCTTTCTTT.

The table lists this clonotype with many counts. The V gene is TRBV21-1, the J gene TRBJ1-4; the table's D call, TRBD1, was not checked against the DNA. TRBV21-1 is assigned pseudogene status. The CDR3 is 15 amino acids. CDR3 nucleotides: TGTGCCAGCAAGGGCAAGGGACAGAAGATTGAAAAACTGTTTTTT. It yields the protein CASKGKGQKIEKLFF.

On this clonotype itself: The CDR3 does not close with the conserved phenylalanine or tryptophan, likely indicating a read error. The DNA is omitted, as the CDR3 cannot be located on it reliably, and the CDR3 follows TCRdb's listing. This chain uses TRBV9 with TRBJ2-7. The CDR3 numbers 8 amino acids, ends counted. CDR1 SGDLS and CDR2 YYNGEE come from the germline V gene. CDR3 residues: CASSVKHL.

The sample holds a few counts of this clonotype. J is TRBJ2-7 and V is TRBV2; TRBD2 matches 9 bases. The CDR3 contains 19 residues. The junction had 18 bases not matched to a gene; V was cut back by 3 bases and J by 3 bases. Germline CDR1 SNHLY, CDR2 FYNNEI. DNA for the CDR3: TGTGCCAGCAGTGAGTCCCCCTATTTTCTAGCGGGGATAAACTACGAGCAGTACTTC. As protein: CASSESPYFLAGINYEQYF.

The sample holds a few counts of this clonotype. The rearrangement joins TRBV6-4 to TRBJ2-2, with TRBD1 matching 9 bases. V shed 6 bases and J 4 bases; nucleotides not matched to a gene: 6. The CDR3 is 15 amino acids. Per the germline V gene, CDR1 is MRHNA and CDR2 is SNTAGT. CDR3 DNA sequence: TGTGCCAGCAGCACAGGGGGCGGGGGCACCGGGGAGCTGTTTTTT. The encoded protein is CASSTGGGGTGELFF.

V and J are TRBV12-3 or TRBV12-4 and TRBJ1-1; 9 bases line up with TRBD1. The J segment lost 4 bases and the V segment lost 2 bases, leaving 2 bases of the junction unmatched. CDR3 size: 14 residues. The DNA of the CDR3 is TGTGCCAGCAGTTTATTGACAGGGGGCACTGAAGCTTTCTTT. Translating gives CASSLLTGGTEAFF.

The chain uses TRBV20-1 and TRBJ2-7; 7 bases line up with TRBD2. The CDR3 loop spans 16 amino acids. Germline lookup yields CDR1 DFQATT and CDR2 SNEGSKA (reference sequence). V dropped 1 base and J dropped 5; count of bases not matched to a gene: 14. The CDR3 sequence: CSARVFGGSIKDEQYF. Here the CDR3 DNA reads TGCAGTGCTAGAGTCTTCGGCGGGAGCATCAAGGACGAGCAGTACTTC.

This clonotype has only a few counts. The chain uses TRBV7-8 and TRBJ2-1, with D possibly being TRBD1 or TRBD2 (5 bases each). This CDR3 is built from 17 residues. The V end was cut by 5 bases, the J end by 2 bases, with 19 bases between. Germline V gene data show CDR1 as SGHVS and CDR2 as FQNEAQ. The CDR3 region has the DNA TGTGCCAGCAGCCCCACGTTAGGGACGGGCACCTACAATGAGCAGTTCTTC. Its translation: CASSPTLGTGTYNEQFF.

This clonotype has a handful of counts. The chain carries TRBV9 and TRBJ2-5; 9 nucleotides agree with TRBD1. The DNA end favors TRBJ2-7, so the J call may be wrong. Germline CDR1 reads SGDLS; CDR2 reads YYNGEE. This CDR3 has 16 residues. CDR3 coding DNA: TGTGCCAGCAGCGTACCCACAGGGGGCGCGTCTCACGAGCAGTACTTC. This codes for CASSVPTGGASHEQYF.

This clonotype was detected only a few times. The chain links TRBV4-3 to TRBJ2-5; unclear D gene. The DNA end is a closer match to TRBJ2-1, so the J assignment may be wrong. There are 15 residues in the CDR3. Germline V gives CDR1 LGHNA, CDR2 YSLEER. The chain's CDR3 is CASSQDRTDYNEQFF. The DNA of the CDR3 is TGCGCCAGCAGCCAAGATAGAACAGACTACAATGAGCAGTTCTTC.